Here is one T cell receptor beta chain with its context. This clone was counted between two and nine times. It lacks a known antigen. Base qualities are not at hand, and no much larger clone is one base apart. The immunoSEQ Assay, a bias-controlled multiplex PCR, was used to amplify TCRbeta CDR3 regions from genomic DNA. As for the authors' bioinformatics: Within the assay, amplification of reference gene primers was used to estimate how many nucleated cells each sample contained. To quantify the absolute abundance of each unique TCRbeta CDR3 rearrangement, sequence reads were collapsed and filtered. For each sample, productive Simpson clonality was calculated as the square root of Simpson's diversity index over productive rearrangements. In its TCRdb copy, this immuneACCESS table keeps in-frame sequences only and misses some clones. Where compared with another copy, unresolved V genes explain less than half of these, and the others have no known cause. V, J and clone size are taken as reported in that table, and D and trimming were inferred from the DNA itself. This sample lists 200,000 to 300,000 clones; about 86% were detected once. Around 1.8% of the sample rests with the top ten.

The germline V gene (reference sequence) provides CDR1 SEHNR and CDR2 FQNEAQ. The trim is 8 bases for V and 8 bases for J, with a gap of 10 bases between the germline ends. From its cysteine to its phenylalanine, the CDR3 spans 11 amino acids. Here the CDR3 DNA is all that survives: 33 bases in frame from base 1. The source of the sample is a study of blood T cell repertoires in COVID-19 (TCRdb year 2020). A note on the overall study: Samples from collaborators originated in the United States, Italy and Spain and spanned both the acute and convalescent phases of COVID-19. The prospective study material was composed of cDNA or gDNA derived from T cells, B-cell-depleted T cells, or PBMCs. Deeply sampled blood TCRbeta repertoires from subjects exposed to, actively infected with, or recovered from COVID-19 were included in the dataset. The repertoires were released in a freely available public database intended as a resource for research on the immune response to SARS-CoV-2. The samples were drawn from the first 160 participants of the ongoing ImmuneRACE study and from 1,254 subjects provided by 6 global collaborators. The sample metadata nearly always contained a de-identified subject ID, COVID-19 status, age in years and sex. Where available, HLA class I and class II types were obtained from metadata supplied by the sample provider rather than from assay-based typing.

General conclusions and limits of the study: The amount of clinical and demographic metadata varied by source and participant and was provided uncurated.

The collaborating institutions used their own protocols to collect whole blood in K2EDTA tubes. For TCRbeta analysis, collaborators shipped samples in one of three forms: frozen whole blood, isolated PBMCs, or DNA extracted from either of those sample types. The sequence is built from TRBV7-9 and TRBJ2-1; TRBD2 might be the D gene, on 6 matching bases. The sample was peripheral blood. The source is a man aged 30 to 39 with active or convalescent COVID-19. The sequence in DNA is TGTGCCAGCGGGACTCGCCATGAGCAGTTCTTC. The encoded protein is CASGTRHEQFF.